A selection of T cell receptor beta chains follows, all from one sample in a study of control samples from healthy donors and cancer patients. Profiled with immunoSEQ multiplex PCR; TCRdb holds only in-frame clones, not every one. In the table there are more than 30,000 clones, approximately 94% of which are singletons. What was sequenced was blood. The receptors derive from a man aged 55 to 70 in good health. CDR3s leave out the opening cysteine and the closing phenylalanine or tryptophan. A D gene is named only where the DNA matches it firmly. Clone size appears in some rows only: once, few, many, or a class for an expanded clone.

clone_size: once
v_call: TRBV7-9
d_call: TRBD1
j_call: TRBJ1-2
cdr3_aa: ASSRQGGVNYGYT

clone_size: -
v_call: TRBV5-1
d_call: TRBD1
j_call: TRBJ1-2
cdr3_aa: ASSLSGRGPYGYT

clone_size: -
v_call: TRBV4-1
d_call: -
j_call: TRBJ1-4
cdr3_aa: ASSQVWTAGEKLF

clone_size: once
v_call: TRBV5-1
d_call: -
j_call: TRBJ2-3
cdr3_aa: ASSLTAWSSQY

clone_size: -
v_call: TRBV18
d_call: TRBD1
j_call: TRBJ1-4
cdr3_aa: ASSRIQGTNEKLF

clone_size: once
v_call: TRBV6-2/TRBV6-3
d_call: -
j_call: TRBJ1-2
cdr3_aa: ASSYQGQIYGYT

clone_size: -
v_call: TRBV5-8
d_call: -
j_call: TRBJ1-1
cdr3_aa: ASSLGRGPNTEAF

clone_size: few
v_call: TRBV4-2
d_call: -
j_call: TRBJ1-5
cdr3_aa: ASSPGVDQPQH

clone_size: -
v_call: TRBV12-3/TRBV12-4
d_call: -
j_call: TRBJ2-4
cdr3_aa: ASMALAKNIQY

clone_size: -
v_call: TRBV27
d_call: -
j_call: TRBJ1-5
cdr3_aa: ATGRFNQPQH

clone_size: -
v_call: TRBV9
d_call: -
j_call: TRBJ2-1
cdr3_aa: ASSVGTTYNEQF

clone_size: -
v_call: TRBV9
d_call: -
j_call: TRBJ2-5
cdr3_aa: ASSVDAGDGETQY

clone_size: few
v_call: TRBV18
d_call: -
j_call: TRBJ1-1
cdr3_aa: ASSPTENTEAF

clone_size: once
v_call: TRBV7-6
d_call: TRBD2
j_call: TRBJ2-3
cdr3_aa: ASSLGAGGSTDTQY

clone_size: -
v_call: TRBV24-1
d_call: -
j_call: TRBJ2-5
cdr3_aa: ATSDPSTGETQY

clone_size: -
v_call: TRBV11-2
d_call: TRBD1
j_call: TRBJ1-2
cdr3_aa: ASSLGGQGTGYT

clone_size: -
v_call: TRBV24-1
d_call: -
j_call: TRBJ1-3
cdr3_aa: ATSDPRTAGNTIY

clone_size: once
v_call: TRBV28
d_call: -
j_call: TRBJ2-1
cdr3_aa: ASSKISGSPSYNEQF

clone_size: -
v_call: TRBV3-1/TRBV3-2
d_call: -
j_call: TRBJ1-4
cdr3_aa: ASSPRPGLNDEKLF

clone_size: -
v_call: TRBV6-2/TRBV6-3
d_call: -
j_call: TRBJ2-3
cdr3_aa: ASTPAGSSTDTQY

clone_size: -
v_call: TRBV2
d_call: -
j_call: TRBJ1-1
cdr3_aa: ASSEARAAEAF

clone_size: once
v_call: TRBV18
d_call: -
j_call: TRBJ1-2
cdr3_aa: ASSPMGLDGYT

clone_size: -
v_call: TRBV7-2
d_call: -
j_call: TRBJ1-6
cdr3_aa: ASSYRVENSPLH

clone_size: -
v_call: TRBV19
d_call: -
j_call: TRBJ1-2
cdr3_aa: ASSIGQDNYGYT

clone_size: -
v_call: TRBV2
d_call: -
j_call: TRBJ2-1
cdr3_aa: ASRGLNEQF

clone_size: -
v_call: TRBV9
d_call: -
j_call: TRBJ1-1
cdr3_aa: ASSVGQQNTEAF

clone_size: -
v_call: TRBV18
d_call: -
j_call: TRBJ2-6
cdr3_aa: ASSPRVAGANVLT

clone_size: -
v_call: TRBV4-1
d_call: TRBD2
j_call: TRBJ2-3
cdr3_aa: ASSQDRASGGSDTQY

clone_size: -
v_call: TRBV10-3
d_call: TRBD1
j_call: TRBJ1-2
cdr3_aa: AISERQGNYGYT